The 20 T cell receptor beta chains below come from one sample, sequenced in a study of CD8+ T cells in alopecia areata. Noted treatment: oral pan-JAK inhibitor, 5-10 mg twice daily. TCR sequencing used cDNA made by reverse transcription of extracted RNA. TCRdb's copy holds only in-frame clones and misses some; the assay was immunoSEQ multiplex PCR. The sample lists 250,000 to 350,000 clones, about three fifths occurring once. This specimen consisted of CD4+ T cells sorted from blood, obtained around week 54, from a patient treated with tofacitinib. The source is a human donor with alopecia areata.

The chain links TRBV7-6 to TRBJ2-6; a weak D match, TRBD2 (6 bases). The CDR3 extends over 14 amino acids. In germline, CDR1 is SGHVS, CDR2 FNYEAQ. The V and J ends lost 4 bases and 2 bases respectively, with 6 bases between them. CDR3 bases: TGTGCCAGCAGCTGGGGGGCTGGGGCCAACGTCCTGACTTTC. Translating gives CASSWGAGANVLTF.

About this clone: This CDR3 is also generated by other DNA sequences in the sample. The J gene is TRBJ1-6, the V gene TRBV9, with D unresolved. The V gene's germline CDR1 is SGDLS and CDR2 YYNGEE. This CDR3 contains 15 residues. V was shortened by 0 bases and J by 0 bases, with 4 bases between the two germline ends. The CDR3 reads CASSVGSSYNSPLHF. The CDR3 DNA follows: TGTGCCAGCAGCGTAGGGAGCTCCTATAATTCACCCCTCCACTTT.

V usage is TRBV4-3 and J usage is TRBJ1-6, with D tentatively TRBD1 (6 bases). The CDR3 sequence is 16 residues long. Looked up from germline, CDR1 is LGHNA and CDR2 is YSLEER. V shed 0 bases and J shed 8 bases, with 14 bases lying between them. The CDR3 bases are TGCGCCAGCAGCCAAGAAATTTGGACAGAGTATTCACCCCTCCACTTT. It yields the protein CASSQEIWTEYSPLHF.

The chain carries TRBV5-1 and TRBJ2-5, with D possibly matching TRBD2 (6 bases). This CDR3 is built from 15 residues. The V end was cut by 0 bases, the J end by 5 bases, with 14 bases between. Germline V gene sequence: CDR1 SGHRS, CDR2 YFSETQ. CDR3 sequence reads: CASSLAVEGKETQYF. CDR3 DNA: TGCGCCAGCAGCTTGGCCGTGGAGGGGAAGGAGACCCAGTACTTC.

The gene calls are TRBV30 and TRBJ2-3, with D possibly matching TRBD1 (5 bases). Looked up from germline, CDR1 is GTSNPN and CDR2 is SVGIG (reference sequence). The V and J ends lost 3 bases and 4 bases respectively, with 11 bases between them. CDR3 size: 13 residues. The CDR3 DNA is TGTGCCTGGAGCGGCGACAGTGCAGATACGCAGTATTTT. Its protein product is CAWSGDSADTQYF.

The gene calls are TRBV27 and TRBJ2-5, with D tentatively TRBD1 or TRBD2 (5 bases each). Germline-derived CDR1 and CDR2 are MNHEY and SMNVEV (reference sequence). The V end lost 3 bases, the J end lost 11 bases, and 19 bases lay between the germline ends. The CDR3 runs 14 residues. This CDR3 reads CASSLDQGWGSQYF. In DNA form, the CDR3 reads TGTGCCAGCAGTTTGGACCAGGGCTGGGGGAGTCAGTACTTC.

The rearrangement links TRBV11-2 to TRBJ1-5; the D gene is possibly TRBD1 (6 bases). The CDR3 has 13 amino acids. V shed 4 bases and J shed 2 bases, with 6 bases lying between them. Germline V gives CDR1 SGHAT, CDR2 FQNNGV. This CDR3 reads CASSYRGNQPQHF. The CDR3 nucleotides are TGTGCCAGCAGCTACAGGGGCAATCAGCCCCAGCATTTT.

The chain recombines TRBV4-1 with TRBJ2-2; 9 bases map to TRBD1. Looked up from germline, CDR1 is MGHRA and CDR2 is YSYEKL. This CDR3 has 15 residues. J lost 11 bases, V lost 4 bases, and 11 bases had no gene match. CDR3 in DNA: TGCGCCAGCAGCCGCCTCCCGGGACAGGGCAGAGAGCTGTTTTTT. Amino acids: CASSRLPGQGRELFF.

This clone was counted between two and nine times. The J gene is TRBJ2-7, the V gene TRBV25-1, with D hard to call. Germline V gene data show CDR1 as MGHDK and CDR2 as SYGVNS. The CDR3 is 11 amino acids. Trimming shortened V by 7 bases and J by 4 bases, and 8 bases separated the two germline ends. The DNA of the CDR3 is TGTGCCAGCACCGGATTGTACGAGCAGTACTTC. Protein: CASTGLYEQYF.

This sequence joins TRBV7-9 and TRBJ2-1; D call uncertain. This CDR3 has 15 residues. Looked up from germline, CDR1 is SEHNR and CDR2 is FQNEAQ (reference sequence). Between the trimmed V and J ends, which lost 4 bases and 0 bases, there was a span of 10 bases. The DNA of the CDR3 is TGTGCCAGCAGCTCACGGCTAGTCTCCTACAATGAGCAGTTCTTC. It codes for CASSSRLVSYNEQFF.

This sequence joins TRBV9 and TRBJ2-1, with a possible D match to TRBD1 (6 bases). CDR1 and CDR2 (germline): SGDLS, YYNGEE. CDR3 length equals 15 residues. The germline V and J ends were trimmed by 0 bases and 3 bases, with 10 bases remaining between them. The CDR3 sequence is CASSVELRGYNEQFF. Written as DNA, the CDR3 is TGTGCCAGCAGCGTAGAGCTCAGGGGCTACAATGAGCAGTTCTTC.

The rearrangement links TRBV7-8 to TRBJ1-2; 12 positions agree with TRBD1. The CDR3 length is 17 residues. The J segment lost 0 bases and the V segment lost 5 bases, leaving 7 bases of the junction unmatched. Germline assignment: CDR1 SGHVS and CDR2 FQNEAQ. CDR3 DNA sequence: TGTGCCAGCAGCAGCTGGGACAGGGGGCCAGCTAACTATGGCTACACCTTC. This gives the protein CASSSWDRGPANYGYTF.

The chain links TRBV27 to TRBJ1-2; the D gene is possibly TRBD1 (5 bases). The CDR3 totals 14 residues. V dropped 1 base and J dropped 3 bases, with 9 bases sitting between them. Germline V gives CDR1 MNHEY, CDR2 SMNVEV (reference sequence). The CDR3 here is CASSLFSGDYGYTF. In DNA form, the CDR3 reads TGTGCCAGCAGTTTATTTTCGGGGGACTATGGCTACACCTTC.

In DNA form, the CDR3 reads TGTGCCTCCAATGAGCAGTTCTTC. This codes for CASNEQFF. The chain links TRBV30 to TRBJ2-1; D gene uncertain. Germline V lookup: CDR1 GTSNPN, CDR2 SVGIG (reference sequence). This CDR3 has 8 residues. Trimming removed 7 bases at V and 6 bases at J, with 1 base between. Looking up the rest from reference TRBV30 and TRBJ2-1 gives the full variable domain: SQTIHQWPATLVQPVGSPLSLECTVEGTSNPNLYWYRQAAGRGLQLLFYSVGIGQISSEVPQNLSASRPQDRQFILSSKKLLLSDSGFYLCASNEQFFGPGTRLTVL.

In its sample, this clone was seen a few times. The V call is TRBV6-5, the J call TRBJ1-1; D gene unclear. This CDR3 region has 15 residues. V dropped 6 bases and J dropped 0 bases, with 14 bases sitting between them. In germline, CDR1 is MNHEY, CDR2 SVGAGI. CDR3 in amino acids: CASRPRSWMNTEAFF. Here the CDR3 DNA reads TGTGCCAGCAGACCTAGGTCGTGGATGAACACTGAAGCTTTCTTT.

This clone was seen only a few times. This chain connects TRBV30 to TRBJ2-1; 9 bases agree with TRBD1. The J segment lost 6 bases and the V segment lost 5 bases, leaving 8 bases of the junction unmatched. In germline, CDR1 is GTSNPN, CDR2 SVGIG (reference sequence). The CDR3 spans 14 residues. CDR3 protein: CAWETGTGINEQFF. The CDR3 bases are TGTGCCTGGGAAACCGGGACAGGGATCAATGAGCAGTTCTTC.

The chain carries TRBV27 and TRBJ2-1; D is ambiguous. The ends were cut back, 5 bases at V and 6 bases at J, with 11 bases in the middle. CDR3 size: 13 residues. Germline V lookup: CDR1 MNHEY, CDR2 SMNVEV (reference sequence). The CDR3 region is CASSPQQGNEQFF. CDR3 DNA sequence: TGTGCCAGCAGTCCACAACAAGGCAATGAGCAGTTCTTC.

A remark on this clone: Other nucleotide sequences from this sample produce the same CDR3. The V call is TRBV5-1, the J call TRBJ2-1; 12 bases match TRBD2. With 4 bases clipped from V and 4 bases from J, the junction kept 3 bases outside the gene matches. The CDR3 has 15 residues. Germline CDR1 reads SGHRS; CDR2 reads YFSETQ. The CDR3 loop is CASSPGLAGYNEQFF. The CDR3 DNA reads TGCGCCAGCAGCCCTGGACTAGCGGGATACAATGAGCAGTTCTTC. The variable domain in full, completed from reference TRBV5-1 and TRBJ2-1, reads KAGVTQTPRYLIKTRGQQVTLSCSPISGHRSVSWYQQTPGQGLQFLFEYFSETQRNKGNFPGRFSGRQFSNSRSEMNVSTLELGDSALYLCASSPGLAGYNEQFFGPGTRLTVL.

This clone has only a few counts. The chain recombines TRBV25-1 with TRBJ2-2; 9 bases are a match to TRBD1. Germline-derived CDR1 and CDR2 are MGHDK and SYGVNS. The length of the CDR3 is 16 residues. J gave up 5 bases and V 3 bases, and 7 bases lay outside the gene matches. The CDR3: CASSEGDRADTGELFF. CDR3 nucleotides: TGTGCCAGCAGTGAGGGGGACAGGGCGGATACCGGGGAGCTGTTTTTT.

The CDR3 here is CAISEPGQRFSNYGYTF. CDR3 bases: TGTGCCATCAGTGAGCCGGGACAGAGGTTCTCTAACTATGGCTACACCTTC. The rearrangement uses TRBV10-3 and TRBJ1-2; 7 bases line up with TRBD1. The CDR3 has 17 residues. The V gene's germline CDR1 is ENHRY and CDR2 SYGVKD. J lost 0 bases, V lost 2 bases, and 9 bases had no gene match.